The rows below give T cell receptor beta chains drawn from one sample of a study of identical twins. TCRdb reanalysed the 5' RACE reads using MiXCR and keeps one entry per CDR3 protein. Of 640,000 or so distinct CDR3 sequences in the sample, around 6.1% are singletons; the top ten hold under 2%. Sequenced sample: naive T cells sorted from blood. The receptors here all came from a man between 18 and 35 years old in good health. CDR3s include the opening cysteine and the closing phenylalanine or tryptophan. A D gene is named only where the DNA matches it firmly. Not all rows give a size; the values are once, few, many and, for expanded clones, a class.

14	many	TRBV7-9	TRBJ2-5	NA	CASSLHRKEETQYF	TGTGCCAGCAGCTTACACAGAAAGGAAGAGACCCAGTACTTC
17	NA	TRBV11-2	TRBJ2-1	TRBD1	CASSPRTARGSNNEQFF	TGTGCCAGCAGCCCGAGGACCGCCAGGGGGTCCAACAATGAGCAGTTCTTC
15	NA	TRBV20-1	TRBJ2-5	TRBD2	CRAGGSSGREETQYF	TGCAGGGCCGGGGGGTCTAGCGGGAGGGAAGAGACCCAGTACTTC
14	NA	TRBV3-1	TRBJ2-2	NA	CASSQGPGPFGLFF	TGTGCCAGCAGCCAAGGACCGGGTCCTTTTGGGCTGTTTTTT
16	many	TRBV24-1	TRBJ2-3	TRBD1	CATSDTGTGTTDTQYF	TGTGCCACCAGTGACACCGGGACAGGTACAACAGATACGCAGTATTTT
14	few	TRBV12-3/TRBV12-4	TRBJ2-5	NA	CASSLFGTKETQYF	TGTGCCAGCAGTTTATTTGGGACAAAAGAGACCCAGTACTTC
14	NA	TRBV12-3/TRBV12-4	TRBJ1-4	TRBD1	CASTATGGREKLFF	TGTGCCAGCACCGCGACAGGGGGACGTGAAAAACTGTTTTTT
15	many	TRBV12-3/TRBV12-4	TRBJ1-1	NA	CASTPPWQGNTEAFF	TGTGCCAGCACTCCACCGTGGCAGGGAAACACTGAAGCTTTCTTT
17	many	TRBV10-3	TRBJ2-5	NA	CAISAPIRDGDKETQYF	TGTGCCATCAGCGCTCCGATCAGGGACGGCGACAAAGAGACCCAGTACTTC
16	NA	TRBV4-3	TRBJ2-2	NA	CASSRAAGLNTGELFF	TGCGCCAGCAGCCGAGCGGCGGGGCTCAACACCGGGGAGCTGTTTTTT
11	NA	TRBV6-5	TRBJ2-7	NA	CASSYEYEQYF	TGTGCCAGCAGTTACGAATACGAGCAGTACTTC
16	few	TRBV25-1	TRBJ2-7	TRBD2	CASRGSGLAGSDEQYF	TGTGCCAGCAGGGGGTCGGGACTAGCGGGATCCGACGAGCAGTACTTC
17	few	TRBV18	TRBJ2-7	TRBD1	CASSPLGQGTPYYEQYF	TGTGCCAGCTCACCACTGGGACAGGGGACGCCGTACTACGAGCAGTACTTC
14	NA	TRBV3-1	TRBJ2-2	NA	CASSQQGATGELFF	TGTGCCAGCAGCCAACAGGGAGCCACCGGGGAGCTGTTTTTT
15	NA	TRBV3-1	TRBJ1-1	NA	CASSQEARGGTEAFF	TGTGCCAGCAGCCAAGAAGCCCGCGGGGGGACTGAAGCTTTCTTT
15	few	TRBV12-3/TRBV12-4	TRBJ1-2	NA	CASSFADRSNYGYTF	TGTGCCAGCAGTTTTGCCGACAGGAGTAACTATGGCTACACCTTC
14	many	TRBV6-1	TRBJ2-5	NA	CASSPSFGYETQYF	TGTGCCAGCAGTCCCTCTTTCGGATACGAGACCCAGTACTTC